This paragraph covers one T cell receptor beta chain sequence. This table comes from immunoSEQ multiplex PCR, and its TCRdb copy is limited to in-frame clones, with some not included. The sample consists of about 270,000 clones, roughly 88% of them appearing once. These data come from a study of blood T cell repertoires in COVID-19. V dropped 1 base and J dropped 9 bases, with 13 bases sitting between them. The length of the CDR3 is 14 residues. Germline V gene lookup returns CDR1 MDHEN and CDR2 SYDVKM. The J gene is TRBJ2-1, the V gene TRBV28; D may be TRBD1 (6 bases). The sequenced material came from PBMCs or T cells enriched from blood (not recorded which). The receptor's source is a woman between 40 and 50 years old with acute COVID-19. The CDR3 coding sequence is TGTGCCAGCAGTTTATTCCAGGGGTATGGTGAGCAGTTCTTC. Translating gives CASSLFQGYGEQFF.